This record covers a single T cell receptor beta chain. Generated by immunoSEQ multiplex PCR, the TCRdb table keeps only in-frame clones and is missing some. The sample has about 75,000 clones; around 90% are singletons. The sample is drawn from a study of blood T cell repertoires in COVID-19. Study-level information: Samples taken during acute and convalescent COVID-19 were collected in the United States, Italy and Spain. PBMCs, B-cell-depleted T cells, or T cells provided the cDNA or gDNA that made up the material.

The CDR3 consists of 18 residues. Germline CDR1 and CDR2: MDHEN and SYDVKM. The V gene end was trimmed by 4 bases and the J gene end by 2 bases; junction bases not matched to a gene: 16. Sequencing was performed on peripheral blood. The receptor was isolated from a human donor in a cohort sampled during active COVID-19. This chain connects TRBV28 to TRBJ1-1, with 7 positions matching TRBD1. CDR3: CASSSNRIWTGINTEAFF. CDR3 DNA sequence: TGTGCCAGCAGTTCGAATCGTATTTGGACAGGAATAAACACTGAAGCTTTCTTT.